Below, 32 T cell receptor beta chains from the same sample are listed, as sequenced in a study of regulatory T cells in long-lasting Graves disease. Construction of the TCR beta libraries employed iRepertoire HTBI primers in conjunction with Arm-PCR of CDR3 regions. TCRdb processed the multiplex PCR reads anew with MiXCR; each CDR3 protein has one entry. Among some 370,000 distinct CDR3 sequences, about 20% were seen once, and the ten largest hold roughly 20%. The time point was: persistent/refractory GD, antithyroid drugs over 5 years with positive TRAb. Isolated PBMC RNA provided the starting material for the TCR library. The sequencing used peripheral blood mononuclear cells (PBMCs), collected when the disease was refractory, from a patient treated with antithyroid drugs. These receptors all stem from a female donor with Graves disease.

This clonotype was found a few times. The rearrangement uses TRBV10-2 and TRBJ1-4; maybe TRBD1 (5 bases). Trimming pared 6 bases from V and 8 bases from J, leaving 19 bases between. Germline assignment: CDR1 WSHSY and CDR2 SAAADI. The CDR3 runs to 15 residues. The CDR3: CASSEGTTQGEKLFF. In DNA, the CDR3 is TGCGCCAGCAGCGAAGGGACGACCCAGGGAGAAAAACTGTTTTTT.

This clonotype has at least ten counts. The V and J genes are TRBV27 and TRBJ2-7; 9 nucleotides agree with TRBD2. Germline V gene lookup returns CDR1 MNHEY and CDR2 SMNVEV (reference sequence). V was pared by 3 bases and J by 3 bases, with 12 bases of the junction left unmatched. The CDR3 loop spans 17 amino acids. The CDR3 protein is CASSFSPPGLAIYEQYF. The CDR3 DNA is TGTGCCAGCAGTTTTTCCCCTCCGGGACTAGCTATCTACGAGCAGTACTTC.

This clonotype was detected many times. Its ends do not fully match the called genes, so a read error is possible. The chain has TRBV27 and TRBJ1-5; the D is unclear. There are 13 residues in the CDR3. CDR1 and CDR2 (germline): MNHEY, SMNVEV (reference sequence). The CDR3 loop reads CAGSFTVGQPQHF. CDR3 bases: TGTGCCGGCAGTTTTACGGTGGGTCAGCCCCAGCATTTT.

This clonotype was seen a handful of times. The genes are TRBV5-1 and TRBJ2-6; 10 positions agree with TRBD1. From germline, CDR1 is SGHRS and CDR2 YFSETQ. This CDR3 comprises 17 residues. Unmatched junction bases numbered 6, after V lost 4 bases and J lost 2 bases. CDR3 protein: CASSPGQGLTGANVLTF. CDR3 in DNA: TGCGCCAGCAGCCCGGGACAGGGGTTAACTGGGGCCAACGTCCTGACTTTC.

The V gene is TRBV3-1, the J gene TRBJ1-2; D not certain. The CDR3 sequence is 17 residues long. Germline loops: CDR1 LGHDT, CDR2 YNNKEL (reference sequence). Trimming took 0 bases from V and 6 from J, leaving 20 bases between them. The DNA for the CDR3 is TGTGCCAGCAGCCAAGATCCGCTTTACGGCTTAAAGGATGGCTACACCTTC. Its translation: CASSQDPLYGLKDGYTF.

This clonotype was found a few times. This chain joins TRBV6-1 and TRBJ1-5; no clear D gene. The CDR3 has 13 amino acids. Germline values: CDR1 MNHNS, CDR2 SASEGT. Trimming shortened V by 4 bases and J by 4 bases, and 8 bases separated the two germline ends. The CDR3 DNA is TGTGCCAGCAGTGTCCTTGAGAATCAGCCCCAGCATTTT. As protein: CASSVLENQPQHF.

The V gene is TRBV6-2 or TRBV6-3, the J gene TRBJ2-2, with D possibly matching TRBD1 (6 bases). V was clipped by 0 bases and J by 3 bases, with 11 bases between them. CDR3 length: 16 residues. CDR1 is MNHEY, CDR2 SVGEGT, per germline. The CDR3 loop is CASSYSGQTYTGELFF. The CDR3 DNA reads TGTGCCAGCAGTTACTCAGGACAGACGTACACCGGGGAGCTGTTTTTT.

This chain uses TRBV29-1 with TRBJ2-2; the match to TRBD1 covers 8 bases. CDR1 and CDR2 (germline): SQVTM, ANQGSEA. V lost 4 bases to trimming and J lost 1 base; unmatched junction nucleotides: 8. The CDR3 loop spans 16 amino acids. The CDR3 coding sequence is TGCAGCGTTGGGGGCCAAGGGACAGGGAACACCGGGGAGCTGTTTTTT. Translated, it gives CSVGGQGTGNTGELFF.

V usage is TRBV6-2 or TRBV6-3 and J usage is TRBJ1-5; D ambiguous. CDR3 length: 12 amino acids. The germline CDR1 and CDR2 sequences are MNHEY and SVGEGT. Between the trimmed V and J ends, which lost 5 bases and 7 bases, there was a span of 9 bases. Written as DNA, the CDR3 is TGTGCCAGCAGTGAATGGCGCCAGCCCCAGCATTTT. This gives the protein CASSEWRQPQHF.

This clonotype was detected ten times or more. The chain employs TRBV12-3 or TRBV12-4 and TRBJ2-5; 7 bases are a match to TRBD1. V was clipped by 5 bases and J by 6 bases; unmatched bases: 6. CDR3 size: 13 residues. For the CDR3, the DNA is TGTGCCAGCAGTGAGGACAGGAGGAAGACCCAGTACTTC. This codes for CASSEDRRKTQYF.

This chain connects TRBV28 to TRBJ1-4; D possibly corresponds to TRBD1 (6 bases). V dropped 5 bases and J dropped 1 base, with 8 bases sitting between them. This CDR3 comprises 14 residues. Germline V lookup: CDR1 MDHEN, CDR2 SYDVKM. This CDR3 is CASSTQGTNEKLFF. In DNA form, the CDR3 reads TGTGCCAGCAGTACACAGGGAACTAATGAAAAACTGTTTTTT.

The chain recombines TRBV12-3 or TRBV12-4 with TRBJ2-7, with 10 bases lining up with TRBD2. V lost 3 bases to trimming and J lost 5 bases; unmatched junction nucleotides: 10. This CDR3 has 16 amino acids. The CDR3 DNA reads TGTGCCAGCAGTTTGGTTCGAGCGGGAGGGCCCAACGAGCAGTACTTC. Translating it yields CASSLVRAGGPNEQYF.

This clonotype was counted many times. The rearrangement uses TRBV6-1 and TRBJ1-5; D remains unclear. The CDR3 is 15 residues long. Germline CDR1 reads MNHNS; CDR2 reads SASEGT. V shed 5 bases and J shed 0 bases, with 11 bases lying between them. In DNA form, the CDR3 reads TGTGCCAGCAGTCGAAGTTGGATTAGCAATCAGCCCCAGCATTTT. Its translation is CASSRSWISNQPQHF.

This clonotype was counted ten times or more. V usage is TRBV20-1 and J usage is TRBJ1-1; D uncertain. CDR1 is DFQATT and CDR2 is SNEGSKA in the germline V gene (reference sequence). The V end was cut by 1 base, the J end by 0 bases, with 9 bases between. The CDR3 has 14 residues. This CDR3 reads CSARGRMMNTEAFF. In nucleotides, the CDR3 is TGCAGTGCTAGAGGTAGGATGATGAACACTGAAGCTTTCTTT.

Turning to this clonotype: A far larger clone lies a single base away; this is likely a read error. This rearrangement joins TRBV27 to TRBJ1-3; a possible D gene is TRBD1 (6 bases). This CDR3 comprises 14 residues. CDR1 is MNHEY, CDR2 SMNVEV, per germline (reference sequence). The CDR3 protein is CASSFAKGGDTVYF. The CDR3 coding sequence is TGTGCCAGCAGTTTCGCCAAAGGGGGTGACACCGTATATTTT.

This clonotype was observed a few times. This chain links TRBV12-3 or TRBV12-4 with TRBJ2-7; unclear D gene. Trimming removed 3 bases from V and 0 bases from J, with 18 bases in between. The CDR3 covers 17 residues. The CDR3 reads CASSFLLTDLNSYEQYF. The DNA for the CDR3 is TGTGCCAGCAGTTTTCTCCTTACCGACTTAAACTCCTACGAGCAGTACTTC.

This clonotype was picked up a small number of times. This sequence joins TRBV28 and TRBJ2-1, with TRBD2 matching over 9 bases. The CDR3 has 16 amino acids. V dropped 3 bases and J dropped 5; count of bases not matched to a gene: 8. The germline CDR1 and CDR2 sequences are MDHEN and SYDVKM. The CDR3 nucleotides read TGTGCCAGCAGTTTCGTCGCTAGCGGGATACACAATGAGCAGTTCTTC. Residues: CASSFVASGIHNEQFF.

The chain employs TRBV18 and TRBJ1-4; 7 bases map to TRBD1. Trimming cost V 4 bases and J 4 bases; bases outside gene matches: 0. CDR1 KGHSH and CDR2 LQKENI come from the germline V gene. This CDR3 has 13 amino acids. Here the CDR3 reads CASSRDSNEKLFF. The CDR3 DNA follows: TGTGCCAGCTCACGGGACAGTAATGAAAAACTGTTTTTT. Using reference TRBV18 and TRBJ1-4 for the parts outside the CDR3, the full variable domain is NAGVMQNPRHLVRRRGQEARLRCSPMKGHSHVYWYRQLPEEGLKFMVYLQKENIIDESGMPKERFSAEFPKEGPSILRIQQVVRGDSAAYFCASSRDSNEKLFFGSGTQLSVL.

This clonotype was seen many times. The chain combines TRBV7-2 with TRBJ1-2; D is perhaps TRBD1 (5 bases). The germline V gene has CDR1 SGHTA and CDR2 FQGNSA. V was cut by 4 bases and J by 4 bases, with 13 bases left in between. The CDR3 sequence is 14 residues long. CDR3 DNA sequence: TGTGCCAGCAGCTGGGGGGGGGACGCCTATGGCTACACCTTC. Encoded protein: CASSWGGDAYGYTF. The full variable domain, completed using reference TRBV7-2 and TRBJ1-2, is GAGVSQSPSNKVTEKGKDVELRCDPISGHTALYWYRQSLGQGLEFLIYFQGNSAPDKSGLPSDRFSAERTGGSVSTLTIQRTQQEDSAVYLCASSWGGDAYGYTFGSGTRLTVV.

This clonotype has at least ten counts. The gene calls are TRBV2 and TRBJ2-2; 7 nucleotides align to TRBD2. Germline assignment: CDR1 SNHLY and CDR2 FYNNEI. CDR3 length equals 17 residues. Losses at the gene ends were 2 bases for V and 3 bases for J; bases not matched to a gene: 9. CDR3 sequence (DNA): TGTGCCAGCAGTGAAAGTCTCCCGACTAGCCACACCGGGGAGCTGTTTTTT. Translation: CASSESLPTSHTGELFF.

The rearrangement joins TRBV20-1 to TRBJ2-6; D unclear. V gave up 0 bases and J gave up 0 bases, with 6 bases separating them. The CDR3 is made up of 15 amino acids. CDR1 is DFQATT and CDR2 is SNEGSKA in the germline V gene (reference sequence). CDR3 residues: CSARERSSGANVLTF. DNA for the CDR3: TGCAGTGCTAGAGAAAGAAGCTCTGGGGCCAACGTCCTGACTTTC.

The genes are TRBV2 and TRBJ2-3; possibly TRBD2 for D (6 bases). This CDR3 is 12 amino acids long. CDR1 is SNHLY and CDR2 is FYNNEI in the germline V gene. V lost 7 bases, J lost 6 bases, and 11 bases lay in between. The CDR3 nucleotides are TGTGCCAGCATCGGAGGGCGGGATACGCAGTATTTT. This encodes CASIGGRDTQYF.

The table lists this clonotype with a few counts. The chain carries TRBV5-6 and TRBJ1-2; possible D gene TRBD1, 5 bases. This CDR3 spans 14 amino acids. V lost 5 bases and J lost 3, with 14 bases in between. Germline CDR1 and CDR2: SGHDT and YYEEEE. CDR3 sequence reads: CASRRTRDYYGYTF. CDR3 nucleotide sequence: TGTGCCAGCAGGAGGACAAGGGATTACTATGGCTACACCTTC.

This clonotype was counted many times. This sequence joins TRBV6-1 and TRBJ2-7, with D hard to call. V lost 4 bases to trimming and J lost 2 bases, with 9 bases between them. The CDR3 has 13 amino acids. CDR1 is MNHNS and CDR2 is SASEGT in the germline V gene. CDR3 sequence: CASSGVAAYEQYF. CDR3 DNA sequence: TGTGCCAGCAGTGGAGTAGCAGCCTACGAGCAGTACTTC.

The chain has TRBV3-1 and TRBJ1-2; a weak D match, TRBD1 (5 bases). This CDR3 is 16 amino acids long. The germline gives CDR1 LGHDT, CDR2 YNNKEL (reference sequence). Trimming removed 3 bases at V and 7 bases at J, with 21 bases between. The CDR3 bases are TGTGCCAGCAGCCACGGGAAGACAGCTCCTAGTGGTGGCTACACCTTC. Residues: CASSHGKTAPSGGYTF. Based on the CDR3 plus reference TRBV3-1 and TRBJ1-2, the full variable domain is DTAVSQTPKYLVTQMGNDKSIKCEQNLGHDTMYWYKQDSKKFLKIMFSYNNKELIINETVPNRFSPKSPDKAHLNLHINSLELGDSAVYFCASSHGKTAPSGGYTFGSGTRLTVV.

The chain links TRBV29-1 to TRBJ2-2; perhaps TRBD1 as D (6 bases). Germline CDR1 and CDR2: SQVTM and ANQGSEA. This CDR3 spans 13 amino acids. Trimming pared 5 bases from V and 8 bases from J, leaving 15 bases between. The DNA for the CDR3 is TGCAGCGTTCGACAGGTCGGGATAGGGGAGCTGTTTTTT. Its translation is CSVRQVGIGELFF.

The chain has TRBV7-2 and TRBJ2-1; D possibly corresponds to TRBD1 (5 bases). CDR1 is SGHTA and CDR2 is FQGNSA in the germline V gene. Trimming cost V 2 bases and J 8 bases, with 19 bases left between them. The CDR3 is 16 residues long. This CDR3 reads CASSLSLEAGLHEQFF. Here the CDR3 DNA reads TGTGCCAGCAGCTTATCCCTAGAGGCAGGGCTCCATGAGCAGTTCTTC.

Turning to this clonotype: The junction departs from the called germline gene at one end, perhaps through a read error. The V and J genes are TRBV19 and TRBJ2-2, with a weak D call TRBD2 (6 bases). Looked up from germline, CDR1 is LNHDA and CDR2 is SQIVND (reference sequence). The CDR3 is 13 amino acids. Here the CDR3 DNA reads TGTGCCAGTCTCGAACCGCTTACCGGGGGGCTGTTTTTT. This encodes CASLEPLTGGLFF.

The table lists this clonotype with a count of one. The chain carries TRBV19 and TRBJ1-6; 9 bases map to TRBD1. The CDR3 length is 15 residues. Germline trimming cut 8 bases from V and 6 bases from J; bases unmatched to any gene: 8. Germline V gene lookup returns CDR1 LNHDA and CDR2 SQIVND (reference sequence). DNA for the CDR3: TGTGCCAGTCGTCCTTTGGACAGGGGTAATTCACCCCTCCACTTT. It translates to CASRPLDRGNSPLHF.

In this sample, this clonotype turned up many times. The genes are TRBV6-5 and TRBJ1-1, with no clear D. Germline CDR1 reads MNHEY; CDR2 reads SVGAGI. V shed 4 bases and J shed 6 bases, with 12 bases lying between them. There are 13 residues in the CDR3. The CDR3 DNA reads as TGTGCCAGCAGTTCCAACAGTGTAGCTGAAGCTTTCTTT. Translation gives CASSSNSVAEAFF.

This clonotype came up many times. This chain links TRBV6-1 with TRBJ2-7; 7 nucleotides match TRBD1. Germline CDR1 and CDR2: MNHNS and SASEGT. The V segment lost 2 bases and the J segment 4 bases; nucleotides outside the gene matches: 5. This CDR3 has 14 residues. This chain's CDR3 is CASSERQGYYEQYF. CDR3 nucleotide sequence: TGTGCCAGCAGTGAAAGACAGGGTTATTACGAGCAGTACTTC.

This clonotype occurred many times. The chain employs TRBV2 and TRBJ1-5; TRBD1 matches at 8 bases. Germline V gives CDR1 SNHLY, CDR2 FYNNEI. The CDR3 is 14 residues long. V was pared by 4 bases and J by 5 bases, with 4 bases of the junction left unmatched. The CDR3 DNA sequence: TGTGCCAGCAGTGGACAGGGGATGGATCAGCCCCAGCATTTT. Amino acid sequence: CASSGQGMDQPQHF.